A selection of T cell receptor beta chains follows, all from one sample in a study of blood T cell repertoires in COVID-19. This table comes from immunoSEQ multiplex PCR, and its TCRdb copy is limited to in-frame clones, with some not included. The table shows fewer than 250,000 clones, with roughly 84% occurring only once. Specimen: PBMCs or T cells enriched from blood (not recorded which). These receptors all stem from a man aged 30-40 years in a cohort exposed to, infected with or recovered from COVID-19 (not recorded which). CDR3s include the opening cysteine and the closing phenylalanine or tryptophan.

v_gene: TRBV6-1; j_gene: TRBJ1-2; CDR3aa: CASSEATGGDAIILGYTF
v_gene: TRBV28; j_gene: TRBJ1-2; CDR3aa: CASSFSGGASYGYTF
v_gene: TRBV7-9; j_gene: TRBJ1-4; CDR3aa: CASSSLTGSTNEKLFF
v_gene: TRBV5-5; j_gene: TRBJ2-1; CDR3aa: CASSPISRQRNNEQFF
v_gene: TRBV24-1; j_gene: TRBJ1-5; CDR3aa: CATTGQGSQPQHF
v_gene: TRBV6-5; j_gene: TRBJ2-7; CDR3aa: CASSYGRTGISSEQYF
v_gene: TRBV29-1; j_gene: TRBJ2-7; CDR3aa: CSVGGRGQGSYEQYF
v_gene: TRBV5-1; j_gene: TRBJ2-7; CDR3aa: CASSSINPTSGSDEQYF
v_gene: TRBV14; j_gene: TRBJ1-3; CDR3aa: CASSQVPSNSGNTIYF
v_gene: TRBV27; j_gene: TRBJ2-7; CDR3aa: CASSRTERYEQYF